This T cell receptor beta chain was sequenced in a study of shared clonotypes between healthy human individuals. For the study at large: Two female and a few male donors aged 18 to 49 were enrolled.

Study results and limitations: Relative to memory subsets, naive subsets generally showed larger estimated richness.

Several immunoSEQ plates held equal portions of the genomic DNA taken from each subset. Original handling: ImmunoSEQ sequences covered only the junction and lacked quality scores; filtering therefore differed. TCRdb's table, derived via immunoSEQ multiplex PCR, lists solely in-frame clones and lacks some. For V, J and clone size, that table is used; D and trimming come from the DNA. The sample holds over a million clones, approximately 80% seen once. As to this clone: Its antigen is not identified.

CDR3 size: 19 residues. V trimming: 2 bases; J trimming: 2 bases; junction bases outside the gene matches: 10. CDR1 is SGHTA, CDR2 FQGNSA, per germline. The sample taken for sequencing was memory CD4+ T cells from PBMCs. As to subset: CD45RA-negative fraction. J is TRBJ2-1 and V is TRBV7-2, with TRBD2 matching 12 bases. This TCR came from a man in his late teens or twenties in good health. Some clones in this sample may be carry-over from other donors' samples. CDR3 loop: CASSLKGLAGRSAYNEQFF. CDR3 DNA sequence: TGTGCCAGCAGCTTAAAGGGACTAGCGGGTCGCAGTGCCTACAATGAGCAGTTCTTC.